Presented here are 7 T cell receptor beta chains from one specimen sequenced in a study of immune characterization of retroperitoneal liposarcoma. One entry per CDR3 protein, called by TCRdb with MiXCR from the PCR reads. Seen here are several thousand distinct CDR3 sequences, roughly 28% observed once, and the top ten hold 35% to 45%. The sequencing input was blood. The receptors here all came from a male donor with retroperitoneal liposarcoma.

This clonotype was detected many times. Here the CDR3 reads CASTLPRATDTQYF. For the CDR3, the DNA is TGTGCCAGCACCCTCCCAAGAGCCACAGATACGCAGTATTTT. The chain carries TRBV12-3 or TRBV12-4 and TRBJ2-3; no clear D gene. V was clipped by 7 bases and J by 2 bases, with 13 bases between them. This CDR3 has 14 residues.

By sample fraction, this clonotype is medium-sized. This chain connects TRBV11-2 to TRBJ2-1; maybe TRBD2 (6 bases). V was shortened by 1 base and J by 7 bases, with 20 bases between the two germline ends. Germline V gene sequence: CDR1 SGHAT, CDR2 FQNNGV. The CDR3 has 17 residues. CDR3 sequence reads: CASSLVPGLLGGNEQFF. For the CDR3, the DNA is TGTGCCAGCAGCTTAGTCCCGGGACTCCTAGGAGGGAATGAGCAGTTCTTC.

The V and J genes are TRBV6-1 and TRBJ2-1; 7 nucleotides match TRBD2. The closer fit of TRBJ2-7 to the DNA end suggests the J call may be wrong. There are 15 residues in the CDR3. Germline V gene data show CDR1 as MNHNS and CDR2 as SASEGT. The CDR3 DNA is TGTGCCAGCAGTGCGCTAGCGGAATCCTACAATGAGCAGTACTTC. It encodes CASSALAESYNEQYF.

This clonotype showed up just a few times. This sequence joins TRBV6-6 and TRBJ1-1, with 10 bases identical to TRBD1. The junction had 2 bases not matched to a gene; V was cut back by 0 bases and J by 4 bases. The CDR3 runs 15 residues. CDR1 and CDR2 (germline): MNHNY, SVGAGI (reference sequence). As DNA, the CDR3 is TGTGCCAGCAGTTACTCAGGACAGGGGGGCACTGAAGCTTTCTTT. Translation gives CASSYSGQGGTEAFF.

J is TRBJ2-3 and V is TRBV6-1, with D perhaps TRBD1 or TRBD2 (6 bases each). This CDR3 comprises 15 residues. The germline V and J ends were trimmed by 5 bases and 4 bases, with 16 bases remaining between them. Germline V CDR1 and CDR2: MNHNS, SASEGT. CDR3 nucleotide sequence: TGTGCCAGCAGTCCCTCCCGGGGGCGGGCAGATACGCAGTATTTT. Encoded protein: CASSPSRGRADTQYF.

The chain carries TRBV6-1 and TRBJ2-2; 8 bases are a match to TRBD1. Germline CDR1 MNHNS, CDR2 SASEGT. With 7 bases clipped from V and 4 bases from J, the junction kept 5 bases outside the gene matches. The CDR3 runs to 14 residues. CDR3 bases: TGTGCCAGCAATCGGGACAGGAGCACCGGGGAGCTGTTTTTT. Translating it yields CASNRDRSTGELFF.

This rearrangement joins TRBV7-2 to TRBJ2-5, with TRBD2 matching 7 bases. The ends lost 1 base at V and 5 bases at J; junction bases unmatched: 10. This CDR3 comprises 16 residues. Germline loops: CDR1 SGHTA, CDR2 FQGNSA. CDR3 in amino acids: CASSLVWAGAVETQYF. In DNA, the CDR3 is TGTGCCAGCAGCTTAGTCTGGGCGGGAGCGGTGGAGACCCAGTACTTC. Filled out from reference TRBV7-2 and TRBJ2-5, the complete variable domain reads GAGVSQSPSNKVTEKGKDVELRCDPISGHTALYWYRQSLGQGLEFLIYFQGNSAPDKSGLPSDRFSAERTGGSVSTLTIQRTQQEDSAVYLCASSLVWAGAVETQYFGPGTRLLVL.